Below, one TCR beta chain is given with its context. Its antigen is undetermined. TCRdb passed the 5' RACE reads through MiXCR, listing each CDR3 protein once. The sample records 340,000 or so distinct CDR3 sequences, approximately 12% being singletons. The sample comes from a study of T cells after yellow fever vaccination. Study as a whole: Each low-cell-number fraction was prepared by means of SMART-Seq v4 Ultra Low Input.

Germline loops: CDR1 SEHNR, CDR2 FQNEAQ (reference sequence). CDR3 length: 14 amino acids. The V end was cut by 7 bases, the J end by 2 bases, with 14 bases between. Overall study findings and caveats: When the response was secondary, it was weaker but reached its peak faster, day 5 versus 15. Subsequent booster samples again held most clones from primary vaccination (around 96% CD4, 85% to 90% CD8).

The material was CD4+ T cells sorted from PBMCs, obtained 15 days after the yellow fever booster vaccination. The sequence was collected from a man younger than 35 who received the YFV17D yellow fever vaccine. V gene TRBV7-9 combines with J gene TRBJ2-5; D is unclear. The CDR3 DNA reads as TGTGCCAGCACTCGAAGGGCGCCTCAAGAGACCCAGTACTTC. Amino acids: CASTRRAPQETQYF.